This TCR beta chain is from a study of blood T cells in healthy people across ages. Whole-study context: Researchers report that template switching captured about one barcoded beta molecule per two T cells. General observations from the study: Naive CD4+ cells and diversity were both higher in long-lived donors than in aged donors.

Using a J-beta primer mix together with a sample-barcoded 5' primer, a second PCR was run for about 7 to 12 cycles. Every sample returned 3 million or more CDR3-containing paired-end reads. In TCRdb, the 5' RACE reads were re-called with MiXCR into one record per CDR3 protein. The repertoire has more than 1.4 million distinct CDR3 sequences, approximately 40% of them found once; the top ten carry 7.9%. This clonotype was observed a handful of times. Its antigen remains unidentified. Germline CDR1 reads MNHEY; CDR2 reads SMNVEV (reference sequence). The CDR3 consists of 14 residues. Trimming took 6 bases from V and 0 from J, leaving 12 bases between them.

The receptor's source is a young woman in good health. Sequencing was done on a sample of blood. The chain has TRBV27 and TRBJ2-7; D is perhaps TRBD2 (6 bases). The CDR3 loop is CASSTSFGSYEQYF. As DNA, the CDR3 is TGTGCCAGCAGCACTAGCTTCGGCTCCTACGAGCAGTACTTC.